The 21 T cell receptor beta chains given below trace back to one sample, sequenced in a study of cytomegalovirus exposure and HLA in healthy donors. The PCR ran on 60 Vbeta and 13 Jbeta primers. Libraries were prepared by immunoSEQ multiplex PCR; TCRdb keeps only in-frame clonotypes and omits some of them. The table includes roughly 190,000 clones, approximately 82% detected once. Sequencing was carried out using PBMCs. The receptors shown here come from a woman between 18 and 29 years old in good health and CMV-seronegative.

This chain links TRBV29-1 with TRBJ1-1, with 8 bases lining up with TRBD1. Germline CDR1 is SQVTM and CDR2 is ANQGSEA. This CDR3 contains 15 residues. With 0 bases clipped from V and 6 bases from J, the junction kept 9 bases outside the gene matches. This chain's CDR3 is CSVEDRYRGYAEAFF. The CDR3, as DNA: TGCAGCGTTGAAGATCGGTACAGGGGGTACGCTGAAGCTTTCTTT.

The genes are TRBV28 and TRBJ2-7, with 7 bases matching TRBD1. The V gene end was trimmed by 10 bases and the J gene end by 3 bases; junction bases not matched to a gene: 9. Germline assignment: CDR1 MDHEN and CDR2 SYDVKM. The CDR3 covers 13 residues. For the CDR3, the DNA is TGTGCCACCACGAAACAGGGGTTCTACGAGCAGTACGTC. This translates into CATTKQGFYEQYV.

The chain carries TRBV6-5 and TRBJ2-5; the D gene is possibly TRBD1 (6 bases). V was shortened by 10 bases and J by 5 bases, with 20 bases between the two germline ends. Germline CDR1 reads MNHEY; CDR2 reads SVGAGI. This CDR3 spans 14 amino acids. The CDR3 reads CATTPPSQGETQYF. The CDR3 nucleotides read TGTGCCACAACCCCACCCTCCCAGGGGGAGACCCAGTACTTC.

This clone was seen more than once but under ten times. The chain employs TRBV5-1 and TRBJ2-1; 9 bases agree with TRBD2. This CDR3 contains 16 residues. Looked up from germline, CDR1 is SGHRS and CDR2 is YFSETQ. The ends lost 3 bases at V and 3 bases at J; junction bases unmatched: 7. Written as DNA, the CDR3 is TGCGCCAGCAGCTCTGGCGGGGGGGGCGGCTACAATGAGCAGTTCTTC. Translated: CASSSGGGGGYNEQFF.

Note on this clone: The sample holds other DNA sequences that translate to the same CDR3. In DNA, the CDR3 is TGTGCCAGCAGCTTGGAGGGCCTAGCGGGAGTCGAGCAGTACTTC. It yields the protein CASSLEGLAGVEQYF. The chain has TRBV5-6 and TRBJ2-7; the match to TRBD2 covers 10 bases. V shed 0 bases and J 6 bases; nucleotides not matched to a gene: 6. The CDR3 sequence is 15 residues long. Germline-derived CDR1 and CDR2 are SGHDT and YYEEEE. Variable domain in full (rest from reference TRBV5-6 and TRBJ2-7): DAGVTQSPTHLIKTRGQQVTLRCSPKSGHDTVSWYQQALGQGPQFIFQYYEEEERQRGNFPDRFSGHQFPNYSSELNVNALLLGDSALYLCASSLEGLAGVEQYFGPGTRLTVT.

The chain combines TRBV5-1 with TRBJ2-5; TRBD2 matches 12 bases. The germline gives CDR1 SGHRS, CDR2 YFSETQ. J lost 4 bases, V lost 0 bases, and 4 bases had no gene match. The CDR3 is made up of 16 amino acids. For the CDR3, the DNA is TGCGCCAGCAGCTTGGGACTAGCGGGAGTAGGAGAGACCCAGTACTTC. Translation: CASSLGLAGVGETQYF.

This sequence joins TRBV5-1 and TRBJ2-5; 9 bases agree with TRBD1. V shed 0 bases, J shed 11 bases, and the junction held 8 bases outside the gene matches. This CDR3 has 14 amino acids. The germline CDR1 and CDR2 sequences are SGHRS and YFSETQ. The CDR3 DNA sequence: TGCGCCAGCAGCTTGGGTACAGGGGGCTATGAGCAGTACTTC. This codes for CASSLGTGGYEQYF.

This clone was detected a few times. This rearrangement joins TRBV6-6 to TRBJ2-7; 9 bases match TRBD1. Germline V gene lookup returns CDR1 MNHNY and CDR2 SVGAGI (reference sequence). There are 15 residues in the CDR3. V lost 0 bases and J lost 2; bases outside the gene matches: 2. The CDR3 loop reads CASSYSTGGPYEQYF. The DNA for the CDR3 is TGTGCCAGCAGTTACTCGACAGGGGGTCCCTACGAGCAGTACTTC.

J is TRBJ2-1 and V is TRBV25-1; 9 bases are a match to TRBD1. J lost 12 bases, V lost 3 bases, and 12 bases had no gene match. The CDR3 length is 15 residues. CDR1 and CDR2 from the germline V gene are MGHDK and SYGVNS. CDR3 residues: CASSDPGTGIWGQFF. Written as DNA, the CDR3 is TGTGCCAGCAGTGATCCCGGGACAGGGATTTGGGGGCAGTTCTTC.

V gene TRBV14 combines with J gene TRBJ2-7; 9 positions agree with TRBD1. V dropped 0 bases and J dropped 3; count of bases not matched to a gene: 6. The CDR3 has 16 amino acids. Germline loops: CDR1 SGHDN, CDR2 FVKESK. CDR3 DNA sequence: TGTGCCAGCAGCCAAGAGCCTTGGACAGGGGTCTACGAGCAGTACTTC. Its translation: CASSQEPWTGVYEQYF.

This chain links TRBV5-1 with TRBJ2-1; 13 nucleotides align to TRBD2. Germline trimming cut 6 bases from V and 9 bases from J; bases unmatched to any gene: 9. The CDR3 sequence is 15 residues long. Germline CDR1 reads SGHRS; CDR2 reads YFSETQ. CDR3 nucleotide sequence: TGCGCCAGCACCACCGGGACTAGCGGGATCCGTGAGCAGTTCTTC. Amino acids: CASTTGTSGIREQFF.

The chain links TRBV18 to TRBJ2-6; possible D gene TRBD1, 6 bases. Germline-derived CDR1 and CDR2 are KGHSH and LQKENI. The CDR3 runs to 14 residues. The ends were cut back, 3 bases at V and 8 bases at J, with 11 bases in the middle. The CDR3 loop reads CASSPGRGPNVLTF. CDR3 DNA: TGTGCCAGCTCACCTGGCAGGGGCCCCAACGTCCTGACTTTC.

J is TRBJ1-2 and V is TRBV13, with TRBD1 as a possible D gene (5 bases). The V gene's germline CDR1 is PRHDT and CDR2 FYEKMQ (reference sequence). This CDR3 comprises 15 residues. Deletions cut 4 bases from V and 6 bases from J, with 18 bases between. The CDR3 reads CASSWMEWGGDGYTF. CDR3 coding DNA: TGTGCCAGCAGCTGGATGGAATGGGGCGGAGATGGCTACACCTTC.

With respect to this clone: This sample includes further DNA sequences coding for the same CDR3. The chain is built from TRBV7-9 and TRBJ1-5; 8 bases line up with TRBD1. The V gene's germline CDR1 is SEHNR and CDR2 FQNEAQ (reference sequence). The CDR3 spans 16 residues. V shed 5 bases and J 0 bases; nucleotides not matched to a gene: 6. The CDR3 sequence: CASSGGQGSSNQPQHF. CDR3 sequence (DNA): TGTGCCAGCAGCGGAGGACAGGGATCTAGCAATCAGCCCCAGCATTTT.

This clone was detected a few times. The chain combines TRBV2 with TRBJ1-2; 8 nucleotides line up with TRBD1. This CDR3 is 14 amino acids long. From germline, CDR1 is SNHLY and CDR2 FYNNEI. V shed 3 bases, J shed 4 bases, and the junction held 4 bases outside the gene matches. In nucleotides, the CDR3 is TGTGCCAGCAGTGACAGGGGGCTTTCCTATGGCTACACCTTC. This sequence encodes CASSDRGLSYGYTF.

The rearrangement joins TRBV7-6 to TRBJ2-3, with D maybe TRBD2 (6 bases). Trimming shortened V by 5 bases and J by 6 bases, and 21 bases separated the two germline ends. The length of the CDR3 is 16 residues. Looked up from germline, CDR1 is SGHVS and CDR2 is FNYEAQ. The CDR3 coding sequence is TGTGCCAGCAGCCTAAGGACTATTCCAATTTCGGATACGCAGTATTTT. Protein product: CASSLRTIPISDTQYF. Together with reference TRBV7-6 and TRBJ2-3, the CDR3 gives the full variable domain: GAGVSQSPRYKVTKRGQDVALRCDPISGHVSLYWYRQALGQGPEFLTYFNYEAQQDKSGLPNDRFSAERPEGSISTLTIQRTEQRDSAMYRCASSLRTIPISDTQYFGPGTRLTVL.

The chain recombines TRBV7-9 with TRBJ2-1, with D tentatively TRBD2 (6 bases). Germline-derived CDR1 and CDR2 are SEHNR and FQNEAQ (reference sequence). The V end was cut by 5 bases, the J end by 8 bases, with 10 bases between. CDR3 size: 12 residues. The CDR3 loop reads CASSGPGDEQFF. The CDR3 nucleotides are TGTGCCAGCAGCGGACCGGGAGATGAGCAGTTCTTC.

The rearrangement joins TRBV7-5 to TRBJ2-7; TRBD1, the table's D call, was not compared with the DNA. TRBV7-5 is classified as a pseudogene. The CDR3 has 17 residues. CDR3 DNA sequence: TGTGCCAGAAGCTTTCACCCGCAGGGTATACTCCCCTACGAGCAGTACGTC. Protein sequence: CARSFHPQGILPYEQYV.

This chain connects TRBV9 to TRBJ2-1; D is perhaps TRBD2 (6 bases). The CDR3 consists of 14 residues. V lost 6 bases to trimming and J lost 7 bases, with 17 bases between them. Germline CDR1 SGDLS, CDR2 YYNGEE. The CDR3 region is CASKKEAGKNEQFF. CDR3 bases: TGTGCCAGCAAAAAAGAGGCGGGAAAGAATGAGCAGTTCTTC.

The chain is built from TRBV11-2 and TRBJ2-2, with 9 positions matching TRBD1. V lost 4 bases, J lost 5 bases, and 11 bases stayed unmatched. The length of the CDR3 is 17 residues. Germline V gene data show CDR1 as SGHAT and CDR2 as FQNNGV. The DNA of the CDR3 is TGTGCCAGCAGCTCGAACAGGGGGCGCGTGAAAACCGGGGAGCTGTTTTTT. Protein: CASSSNRGRVKTGELFF.

The chain's CDR3 is CASSRGEGLVEAFF. The CDR3 DNA reads TGTGCCAGCAGCCGGGGGGAGGGACTTGTTGAAGCTTTCTTT. The chain carries TRBV6-5 and TRBJ1-1; D may be TRBD1 (5 bases). CDR3 length equals 14 residues. Trimming removed 6 bases at V and 7 bases at J, with 18 bases between. Looked up from germline, CDR1 is MNHEY and CDR2 is SVGAGI.